What follows is one T cell receptor (beta chain) and its context. Its cognate antigen is unknown. These data originate in a study of shared clonotypes between healthy human individuals. Study-wide results and limits: Unshared clonotypes carried lower generation probabilities than those common to all four donors.

V was pared by 4 bases and J by 5 bases, with 14 bases of the junction left unmatched. Germline assignment: CDR1 SGHDT and CDR2 YYEEEE. This CDR3 has 17 residues. Execution of the assay was at deep level. Clones were sequenced by immunoSEQ multiplex PCR, and TCRdb holds only the in-frame ones, with some missing. This sample has roughly 2 million clones, with approximately 94% found just once. The TCR was taken from a man between 18 and 29 years old in good health. The sequencing input was naive CD4+ T cells sorted from blood. Subset given: CD45RA+ positively selected. The chain links TRBV5-6 to TRBJ2-7; 11 bases map to TRBD2. The CDR3 loop reads CASSHMRLAGGRNEQYF. CDR3 bases: TGTGCCAGCAGCCATATGCGGCTAGCGGGGGGAAGGAACGAGCAGTACTTC.